The 16 T cell receptor beta chains in this list originate from one sample, sequenced in a study of shared clonotypes between healthy human individuals. Produced via immunoSEQ multiplex PCR; TCRdb's table is partial and in-frame only. This sample yields some 480,000 clones, of which 79% are seen a single time; more than 10% belongs to the top ten. Sequenced: PBMCs. These receptors came from a woman aged 35 to 49 in good health. Some clones in this sample may be carry-over from other donors' samples.

The rearrangement links TRBV5-1 to TRBJ2-1, with 11 bases identical to TRBD2. The CDR3 sequence is 14 residues long. Losses at the gene ends were 5 bases for V and 13 bases for J; bases not matched to a gene: 11. The germline V gene has CDR1 SGHRS and CDR2 YFSETQ. This chain's CDR3 is CASSFSGRARVQFF. CDR3 in DNA: TGCGCCAGCAGTTTTAGCGGGAGGGCCCGAGTTCAGTTCTTC.

This clone showed up just a few times. The DNA of the CDR3 is TGCGCCAGCAGCTTGGGACAGTTTCTAGCCAAAAACATTCAGTACTTC. Protein sequence: CASSLGQFLAKNIQYF. This sequence joins TRBV5-1 and TRBJ2-4, with D perhaps TRBD1 (5 bases). Trimming took 0 bases from V and 0 from J, leaving 10 bases between them. The length of the CDR3 is 16 residues. Germline CDR1 and CDR2: SGHRS and YFSETQ.

This chain links TRBV15 with TRBJ1-5; 8 positions match TRBD1. The J segment lost 6 bases and the V segment lost 3 bases, leaving 4 bases of the junction unmatched. The germline V gene encodes CDR1 LNHNV and CDR2 YYDKDF (reference sequence). The CDR3 is 14 residues long. CDR3 bases: TGTGCCACCAGCAGGAGACAGGGGCGTCAGCCCCAGCATTTT. It is translated as CATSRRQGRQPQHF.

Comments on this clone: The same CDR3 is also encoded by other DNA sequences in this sample. J is TRBJ1-2 and V is TRBV30, with 7 positions matching TRBD1. The junction had 3 bases not matched to a gene; V was cut back by 0 bases and J by 11 bases. The germline V gene encodes CDR1 GTSNPN and CDR2 SVGIG (reference sequence). The CDR3 consists of 11 residues. Here the CDR3 DNA reads TGTGCCTGGAGTGTACCAGGGGGGTACACCTTC. It specifies CAWSVPGGYTF.

At least ten counts were recorded for this clone. Other DNA sequences in the same sample also yield this CDR3. The chain joins TRBV5-1 to TRBJ2-1, with 7 bases identical to TRBD2. CDR3 length: 17 amino acids. CDR1 and CDR2 from the germline V gene are SGHRS and YFSETQ. Unmatched junction bases numbered 6, after V lost 0 bases and J lost 0 bases. The chain's CDR3 is CASSLEASGSSYNEQFF. The CDR3 coding sequence is TGCGCCAGCAGCTTGGAGGCTAGCGGCAGCTCCTACAATGAGCAGTTCTTC.

This chain connects TRBV28 to TRBJ2-3; D call uncertain. CDR3 length: 14 amino acids. The germline V and J ends were trimmed by 3 bases and 3 bases, with 10 bases remaining between them. CDR1 and CDR2 from the germline V gene are MDHEN and SYDVKM. CDR3 sequence reads: CASSLVGRTDTQYF. The CDR3 DNA follows: TGTGCCAGCAGTTTGGTCGGCCGGACAGATACGCAGTATTTT.

The chain is built from TRBV7-8 and TRBJ2-1; no firm D call. V was clipped by 1 base and J by 4 bases, with 5 bases between them. The CDR3 covers 13 residues. Germline CDR1 and CDR2: SGHVS and FQNEAQ. This chain's CDR3 is CASSLDSYNEQFF. The CDR3 DNA follows: TGTGCCAGCAGCTTAGACAGTTACAATGAGCAGTTCTTC.

The chain joins TRBV27 to TRBJ1-3, with 7 bases aligning to TRBD1. The CDR3 length is 17 residues. CDR1 is MNHEY, CDR2 SMNVEV, per germline (reference sequence). After removal of 6 bases from V and 0 bases from J, the junction contained 11 bases not matched to a gene. CDR3 region: CASRKLTGSLSGNTIYF. The CDR3 bases are TGTGCCAGCAGAAAATTGACAGGGTCCCTCTCTGGAAACACCATATATTTT.

This clone appeared a few times. This specimen includes other DNA sequences encoding the same CDR3. The gene calls are TRBV7-9 and TRBJ1-4; D call uncertain. The CDR3 totals 14 residues. Trimming took off 3 bases at V and 8 bases at J, with 13 bases between the two ends. The germline CDR1 and CDR2 sequences are SEHNR and FQNEAQ (reference sequence). The CDR3 reads CASSLGQGEEKLFF. The CDR3 bases are TGTGCCAGCAGCTTGGGTCAAGGAGAGGAAAAACTGTTTTTT.

This chain joins TRBV9 and TRBJ2-2, with 14 bases lining up with TRBD2. Germline CDR1 is SGDLS and CDR2 is YYNGEE. The CDR3 length is 17 residues. Trimming took 2 bases from V and 6 from J; bases not matched to a gene: 6. The DNA for the CDR3 is TGTGCCAGCAGCGTCGGGACTAGCGGGAGCCTTGCCGGGGAGCTGTTTTTT. Residues: CASSVGTSGSLAGELFF.

V and J are TRBV5-1 and TRBJ1-4; no clear D. CDR3 length: 14 residues. V was trimmed by 0 bases and J by 4 bases, leaving 7 bases between them. From germline, CDR1 is SGHRS and CDR2 YFSETQ. CDR3 sequence: CASSLDEVNEKLFF. As DNA, the CDR3 is TGCGCCAGCAGCTTGGACGAGGTTAATGAAAAACTGTTTTTT.

V usage is TRBV5-5 and J usage is TRBJ2-2, with a tentative D call TRBD2 (5 bases). This CDR3 contains 14 residues. CDR1 and CDR2 (germline): SGHKS, YYEKEE (reference sequence). Trimming removed 4 bases from V and 5 bases from J, with 12 bases in between. Written as DNA, the CDR3 is TGTGCCAGCAGCCTGGACCCGGGGACCGGGGAGCTGTTTTTT. Translating gives CASSLDPGTGELFF.

This clone was counted many times. The chain joins TRBV5-1 to TRBJ2-3; TRBD2 agrees at 7 bases. Germline V gene data show CDR1 as SGHRS and CDR2 as YFSETQ. The CDR3 consists of 15 residues. V shed 0 bases, J shed 1 base, and the junction held 2 bases outside the gene matches. Here the CDR3 reads CASSLVGGGTDTQYF. DNA for the CDR3: TGCGCCAGCAGCTTGGTGGGAGGGGGCACAGATACGCAGTATTTT. Together with reference TRBV5-1 and TRBJ2-3, the CDR3 gives the full variable domain: KAGVTQTPRYLIKTRGQQVTLSCSPISGHRSVSWYQQTPGQGLQFLFEYFSETQRNKGNFPGRFSGRQFSNSRSEMNVSTLELGDSALYLCASSLVGGGTDTQYFGPGTRLTVL.

The gene calls are TRBV2 and TRBJ2-7; D not resolved. V lost 5 bases and J 2 bases, leaving 13 bases between the germline ends. This CDR3 has 14 amino acids. Germline CDR1 SNHLY, CDR2 FYNNEI. The CDR3 sequence: CASSPGRGPYEQYF. CDR3 DNA sequence: TGTGCCAGCAGTCCTGGACGTGGACCCTACGAGCAGTACTTC.

The chain links TRBV10-1 to TRBJ1-6, with 10 positions matching TRBD1. V shed 0 bases and J 8 bases; nucleotides not matched to a gene: 4. CDR1 is WNHNN, CDR2 SYGVQD, per germline (reference sequence). This CDR3 contains 16 residues. CDR3 sequence (DNA): TGCGCCAGCAGTGAGTCGACCGGGACAGGGGATTCACCCCTCCACTTT. This sequence encodes CASSESTGTGDSPLHF.

This clone was detected a few times. The rearrangement joins TRBV29-1 to TRBJ2-5, with a tentative D call TRBD1 (6 bases). Trimming cost V 6 bases and J 2 bases, with 16 bases left between them. This CDR3 region has 14 residues. Germline CDR1 and CDR2: SQVTM and ANQGSEA. DNA of the CDR3: TGCAGCGTGCTAAATACAGGGAAACAAGAGACCCAGTACTTC. Translated: CSVLNTGKQETQYF.